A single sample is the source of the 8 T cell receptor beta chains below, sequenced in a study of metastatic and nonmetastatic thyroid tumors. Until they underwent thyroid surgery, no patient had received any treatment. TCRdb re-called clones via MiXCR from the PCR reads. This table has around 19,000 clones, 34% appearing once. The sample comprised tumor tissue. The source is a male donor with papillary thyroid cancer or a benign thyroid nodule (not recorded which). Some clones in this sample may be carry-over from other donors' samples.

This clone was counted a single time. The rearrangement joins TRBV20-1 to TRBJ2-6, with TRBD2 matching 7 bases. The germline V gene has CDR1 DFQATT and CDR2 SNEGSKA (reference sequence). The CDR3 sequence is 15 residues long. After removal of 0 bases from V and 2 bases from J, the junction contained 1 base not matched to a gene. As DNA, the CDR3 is TGCAGTGCTAGAGAGGGAGGGGCTGGGGCCAACGTCCTGACTTTC. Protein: CSAREGGAGANVLTF.

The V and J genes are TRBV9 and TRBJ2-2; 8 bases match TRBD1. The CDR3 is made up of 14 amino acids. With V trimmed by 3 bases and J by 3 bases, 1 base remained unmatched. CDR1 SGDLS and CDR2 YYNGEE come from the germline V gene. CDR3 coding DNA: TGTGCCAGCAGCGCACAGGGGGACACCGGGGAGCTGTTTTTT. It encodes CASSAQGDTGELFF.

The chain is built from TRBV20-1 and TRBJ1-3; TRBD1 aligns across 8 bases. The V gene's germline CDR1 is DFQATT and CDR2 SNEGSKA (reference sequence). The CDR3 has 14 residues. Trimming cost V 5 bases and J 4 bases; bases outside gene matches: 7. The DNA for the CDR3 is TGCAGTGCTGACGACAGGGGCAGAGGAAACACCATATATTTT. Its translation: CSADDRGRGNTIYF.

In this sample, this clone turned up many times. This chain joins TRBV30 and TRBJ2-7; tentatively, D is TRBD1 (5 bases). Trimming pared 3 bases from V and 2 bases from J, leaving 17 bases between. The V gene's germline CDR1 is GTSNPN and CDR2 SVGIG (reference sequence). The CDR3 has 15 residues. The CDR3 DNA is TGTGCCTGGAGAACCTGGCAGGGTAAAACCTACGAGCAGTACTTC. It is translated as CAWRTWQGKTYEQYF. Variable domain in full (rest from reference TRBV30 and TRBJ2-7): SQTIHQWPATLVQPVGSPLSLECTVEGTSNPNLYWYRQAAGRGLQLLFYSVGIGQISSEVPQNLSASRPQDRQFILSSKKLLLSDSGFYLCAWRTWQGKTYEQYFGPGTRLTVT.

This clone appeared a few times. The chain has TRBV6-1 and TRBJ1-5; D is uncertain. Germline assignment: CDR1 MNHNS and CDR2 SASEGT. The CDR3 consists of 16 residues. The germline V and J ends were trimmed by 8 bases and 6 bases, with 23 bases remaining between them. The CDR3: CASQVGSSRAFQPQHF. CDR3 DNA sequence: TGTGCCAGCCAAGTGGGGTCGTCCCGGGCTTTTCAGCCCCAGCATTTT.

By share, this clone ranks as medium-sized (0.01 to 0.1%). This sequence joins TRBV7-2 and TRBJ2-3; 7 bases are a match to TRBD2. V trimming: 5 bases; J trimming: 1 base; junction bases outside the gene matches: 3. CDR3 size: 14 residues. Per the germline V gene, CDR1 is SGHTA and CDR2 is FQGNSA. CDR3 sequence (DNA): TGTGCCAGCAGCGAAACTAGCGGCACAGATACGCAGTATTTT. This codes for CASSETSGTDTQYF.

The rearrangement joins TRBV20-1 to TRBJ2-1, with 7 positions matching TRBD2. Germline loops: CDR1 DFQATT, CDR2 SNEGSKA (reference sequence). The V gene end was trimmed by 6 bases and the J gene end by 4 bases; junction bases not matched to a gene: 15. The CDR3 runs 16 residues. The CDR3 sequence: CSALGPSGSLYNEQFF. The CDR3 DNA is TGCAGTGCCCTCGGGCCTAGCGGATCTCTATACAATGAGCAGTTCTTC.

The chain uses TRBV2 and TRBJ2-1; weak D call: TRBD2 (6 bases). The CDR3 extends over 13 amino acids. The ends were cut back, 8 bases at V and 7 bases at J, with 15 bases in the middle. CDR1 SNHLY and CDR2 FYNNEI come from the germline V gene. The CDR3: CASWRDKENEQFF. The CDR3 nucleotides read TGTGCCAGCTGGCGGGATAAGGAGAATGAGCAGTTCTTC.